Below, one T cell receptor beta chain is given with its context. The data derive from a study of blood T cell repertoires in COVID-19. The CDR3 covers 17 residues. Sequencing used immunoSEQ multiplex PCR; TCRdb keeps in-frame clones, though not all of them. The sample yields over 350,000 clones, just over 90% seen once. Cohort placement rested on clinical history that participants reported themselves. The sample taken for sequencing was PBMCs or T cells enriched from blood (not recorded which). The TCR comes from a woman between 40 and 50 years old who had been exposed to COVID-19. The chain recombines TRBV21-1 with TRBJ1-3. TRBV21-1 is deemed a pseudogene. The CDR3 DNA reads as TGTGCCAGCAGCAGGAGAATCCGACGGGACTCTGGAAACACCATATATTTT. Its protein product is CASSRRIRRDSGNTIYF.